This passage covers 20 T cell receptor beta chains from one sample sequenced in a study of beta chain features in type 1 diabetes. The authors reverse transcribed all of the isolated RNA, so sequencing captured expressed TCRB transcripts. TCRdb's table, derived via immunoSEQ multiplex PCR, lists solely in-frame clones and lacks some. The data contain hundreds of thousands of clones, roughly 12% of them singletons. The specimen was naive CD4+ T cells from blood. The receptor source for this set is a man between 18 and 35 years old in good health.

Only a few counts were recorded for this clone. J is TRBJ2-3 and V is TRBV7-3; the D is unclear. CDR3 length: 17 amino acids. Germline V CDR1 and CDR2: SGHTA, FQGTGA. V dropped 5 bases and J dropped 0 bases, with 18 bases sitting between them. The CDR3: CASSQIGSVKSTDTQYF. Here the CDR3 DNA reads TGTGCCAGCAGCCAAATCGGGTCGGTCAAAAGCACAGATACGCAGTATTTT.

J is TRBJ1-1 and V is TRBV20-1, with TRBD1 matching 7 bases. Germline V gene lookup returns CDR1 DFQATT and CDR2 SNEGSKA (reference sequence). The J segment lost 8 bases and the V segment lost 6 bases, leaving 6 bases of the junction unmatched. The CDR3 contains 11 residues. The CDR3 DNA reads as TGCAGTGCACAGGGACAGCACGAAGCTTTCTTT. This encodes CSAQGQHEAFF.

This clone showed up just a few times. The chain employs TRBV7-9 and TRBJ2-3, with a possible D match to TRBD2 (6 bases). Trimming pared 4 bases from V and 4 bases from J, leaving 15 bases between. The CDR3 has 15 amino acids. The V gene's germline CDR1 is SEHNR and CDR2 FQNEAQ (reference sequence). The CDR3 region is CASSSLAQRADTQYF. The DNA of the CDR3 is TGTGCCAGCAGCTCACTAGCTCAAAGGGCAGATACGCAGTATTTT. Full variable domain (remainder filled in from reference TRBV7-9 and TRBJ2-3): DTGVSQNPRHKITKRGQNVTFRCDPISEHNRLYWYRQTLGQGPEFLTYFQNEAQLEKSRLLSDRFSAERPKGSFSTLEIQRTEQGDSAMYLCASSSLAQRADTQYFGPGTRLTVL.

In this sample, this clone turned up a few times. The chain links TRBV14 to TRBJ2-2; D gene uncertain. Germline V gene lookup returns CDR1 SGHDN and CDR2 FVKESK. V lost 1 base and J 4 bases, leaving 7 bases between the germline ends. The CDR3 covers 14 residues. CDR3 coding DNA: TGTGCCAGCAGCCAAGCGGTTGGCACCGGGGAGCTGTTTTTT. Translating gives CASSQAVGTGELFF.

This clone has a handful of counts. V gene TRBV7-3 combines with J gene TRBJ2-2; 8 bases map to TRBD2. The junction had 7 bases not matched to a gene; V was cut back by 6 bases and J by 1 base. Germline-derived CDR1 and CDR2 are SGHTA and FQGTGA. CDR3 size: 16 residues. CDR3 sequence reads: CASSPGGALNTGELFF. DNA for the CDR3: TGTGCCAGCAGTCCCGGGGGGGCCTTGAACACCGGGGAGCTGTTTTTT. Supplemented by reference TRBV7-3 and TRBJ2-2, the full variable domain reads GAGVSQTPSNKVTEKGKYVELRCDPISGHTALYWYRQSLGQGPEFLIYFQGTGAADDSGLPNDRFFAVRPEGSVSTLKIQRTERGDSAVYLCASSPGGALNTGELFFGEGSRLTVL.

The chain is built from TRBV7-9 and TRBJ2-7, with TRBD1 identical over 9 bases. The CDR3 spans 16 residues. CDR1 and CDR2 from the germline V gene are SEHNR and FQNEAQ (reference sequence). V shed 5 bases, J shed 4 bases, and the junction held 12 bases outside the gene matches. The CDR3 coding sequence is TGTGCCAGCAGCGGAAGACCCGGGACAGGGTCGTACGAGCAGTACTTC. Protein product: CASSGRPGTGSYEQYF.

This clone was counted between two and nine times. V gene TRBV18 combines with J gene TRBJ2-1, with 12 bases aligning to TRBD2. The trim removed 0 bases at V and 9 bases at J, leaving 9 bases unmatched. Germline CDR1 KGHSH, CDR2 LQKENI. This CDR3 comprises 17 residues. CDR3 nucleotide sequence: TGTGCCAGCTCACCACCCGGTCTAGCGGGAGGGGTCGGTGAGCAGTTCTTC. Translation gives CASSPPGLAGGVGEQFF.

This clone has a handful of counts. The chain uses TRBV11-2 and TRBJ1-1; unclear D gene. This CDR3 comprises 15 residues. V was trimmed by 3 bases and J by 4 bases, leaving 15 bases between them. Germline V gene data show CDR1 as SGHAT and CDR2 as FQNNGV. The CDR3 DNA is TGTGCCAGCAGCTTTGGCACGGCGGTGGTCACTGAAGCTTTCTTT. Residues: CASSFGTAVVTEAFF.

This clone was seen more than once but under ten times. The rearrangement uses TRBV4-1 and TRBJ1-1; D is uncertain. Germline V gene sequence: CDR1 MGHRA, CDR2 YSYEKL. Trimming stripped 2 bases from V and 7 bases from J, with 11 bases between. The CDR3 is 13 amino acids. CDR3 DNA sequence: TGCGCCAGCAGCCAACTTAACAGCTATGAAGCTTTCTTT. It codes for CASSQLNSYEAFF.

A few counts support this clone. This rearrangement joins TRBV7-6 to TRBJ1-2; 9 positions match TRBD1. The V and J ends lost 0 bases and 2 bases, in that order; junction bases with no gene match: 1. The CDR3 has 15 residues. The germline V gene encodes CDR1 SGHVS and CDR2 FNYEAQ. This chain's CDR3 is CASSLAGTGNYGYTF. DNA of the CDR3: TGTGCCAGCAGCTTAGCCGGGACAGGGAACTATGGCTACACCTTC.

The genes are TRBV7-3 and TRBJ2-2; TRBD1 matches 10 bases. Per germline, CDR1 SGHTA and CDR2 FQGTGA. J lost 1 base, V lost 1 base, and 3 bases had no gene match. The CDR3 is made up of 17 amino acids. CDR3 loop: CASSLMGQGMNTGELFF. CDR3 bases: TGTGCCAGCAGCTTAATGGGACAGGGGATGAACACCGGGGAGCTGTTTTTT. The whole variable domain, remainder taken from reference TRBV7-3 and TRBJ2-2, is GAGVSQTPSNKVTEKGKYVELRCDPISGHTALYWYRQSLGQGPEFLIYFQGTGAADDSGLPNDRFFAVRPEGSVSTLKIQRTERGDSAVYLCASSLMGQGMNTGELFFGEGSRLTVL.

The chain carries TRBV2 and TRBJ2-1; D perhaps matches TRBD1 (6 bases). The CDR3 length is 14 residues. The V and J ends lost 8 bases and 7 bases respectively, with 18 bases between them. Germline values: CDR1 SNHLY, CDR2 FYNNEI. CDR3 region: CASLQGSLRNEQFF. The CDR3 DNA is TGTGCCAGCCTACAGGGAAGCTTAAGAAATGAGCAGTTCTTC.

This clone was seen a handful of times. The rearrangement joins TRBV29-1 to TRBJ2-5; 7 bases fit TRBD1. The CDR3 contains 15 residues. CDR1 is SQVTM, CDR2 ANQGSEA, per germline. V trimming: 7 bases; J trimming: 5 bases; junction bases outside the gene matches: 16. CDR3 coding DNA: TGCAGCGCCGATGGAGAAGACAGGGTTAGGGAGACCCAGTACTTC. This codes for CSADGEDRVRETQYF. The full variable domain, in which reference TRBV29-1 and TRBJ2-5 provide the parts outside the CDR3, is SAVISQKPSRDICQRGTSLTIQCQVDSQVTMMFWYRQQPGQSLTLIATANQGSEATYESGFVIDKFPISRPNLTFSTLTVSNMSPEDSSIYLCSADGEDRVRETQYFGPGTRLLVL.

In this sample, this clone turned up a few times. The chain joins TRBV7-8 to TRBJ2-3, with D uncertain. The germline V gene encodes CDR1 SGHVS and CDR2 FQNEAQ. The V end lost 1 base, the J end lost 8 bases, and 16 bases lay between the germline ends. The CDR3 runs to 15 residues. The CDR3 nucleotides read TGTGCCAGCAGCTTAGTAGAAATGCTGGTCTCTACGCAGTATTTT. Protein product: CASSLVEMLVSTQYF.

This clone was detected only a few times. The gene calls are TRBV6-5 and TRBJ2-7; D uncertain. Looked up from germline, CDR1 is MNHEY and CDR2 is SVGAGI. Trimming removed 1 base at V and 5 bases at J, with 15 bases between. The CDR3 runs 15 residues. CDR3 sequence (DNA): TGTGCCAGCAGTTACTTGGGCAGGTCGACCCACGAGCAGTACTTC. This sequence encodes CASSYLGRSTHEQYF.

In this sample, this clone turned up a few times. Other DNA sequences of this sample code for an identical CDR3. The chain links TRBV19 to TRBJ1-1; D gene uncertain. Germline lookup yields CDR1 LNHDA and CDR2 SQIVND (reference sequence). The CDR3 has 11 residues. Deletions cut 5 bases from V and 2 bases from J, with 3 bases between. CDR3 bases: TGTGCCAGTAGTTTAAACACTGAAGCTTTCTTT. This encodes CASSLNTEAFF.

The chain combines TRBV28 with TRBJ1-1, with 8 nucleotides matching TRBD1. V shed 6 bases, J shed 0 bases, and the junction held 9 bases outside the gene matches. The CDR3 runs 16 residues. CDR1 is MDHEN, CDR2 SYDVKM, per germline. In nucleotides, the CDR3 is TGTGCCAGCAGACTCAGGACAGGGTTGGTGAACACTGAAGCTTTCTTT. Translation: CASRLRTGLVNTEAFF.

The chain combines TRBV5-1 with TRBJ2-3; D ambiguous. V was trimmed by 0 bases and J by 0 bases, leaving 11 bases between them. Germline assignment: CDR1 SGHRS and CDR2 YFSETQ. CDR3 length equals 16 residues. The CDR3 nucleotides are TGCGCCAGCAGCTTGGATGGCGGAGCGAGCACAGATACGCAGTATTTT. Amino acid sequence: CASSLDGGASTDTQYF.

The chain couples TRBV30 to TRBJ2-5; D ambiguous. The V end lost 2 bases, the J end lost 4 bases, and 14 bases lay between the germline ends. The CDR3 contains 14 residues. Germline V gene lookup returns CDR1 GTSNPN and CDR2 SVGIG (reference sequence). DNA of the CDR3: TGTGCCTGGAGTCCCAAAGCCGGTAGAGAGACCCAGTACTTC. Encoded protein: CAWSPKAGRETQYF.

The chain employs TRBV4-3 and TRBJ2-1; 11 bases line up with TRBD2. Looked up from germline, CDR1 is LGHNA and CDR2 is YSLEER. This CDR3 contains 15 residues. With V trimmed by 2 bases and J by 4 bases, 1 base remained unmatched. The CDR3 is CASSQTSGRYNEQFF. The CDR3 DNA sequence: TGCGCCAGCAGCCAAACTAGCGGGAGATACAATGAGCAGTTCTTC.